These T cell receptor beta chains were read from a single sample in a study of CD8 T cells in ankylosing spondylitis. One entry per CDR3 protein results from TCRdb running MiXCR on the 5' RACE reads. The data contain about 500,000 distinct CDR3 sequences, approximately 5% of them singletons. Sequencing input: blood, either unsorted or a sorted T cell fraction (not recorded which). The receptors stem from a male donor with ankylosing spondylitis. The CDR3 runs from the conserved cysteine through the conserved F or W. D genes are given only for firm matches. Clone size is stated in some rows and not others, as once, few, many or a class when expanded.

TRBJ1-2 | many | - | TRBV7-9 | 14 | CASSLGSPGGGYTF | TGTGCCAGCAGCCTCGGGTCTCCGGGGGGTGGCTACACCTTC
TRBJ2-2 | - | TRBD2 | TRBV28 | 14 | CASSLGRHTGELFF | TGTGCCAGCAGCCTCGGGAGGCACACCGGGGAGCTGTTTTTT
TRBJ1-1 | many | - | TRBV27 | 14 | CANKGRQENTEAFF | TGTGCCAATAAGGGGCGGCAGGAGAACACTGAAGCTTTCTTT
TRBJ2-1 | - | TRBD1 | TRBV30 | 14 | CAWSKGTGLNEQFF | TGTGCCTGGAGCAAGGGGACAGGGCTAAATGAGCAGTTCTTC
TRBJ2-2 | few | TRBD1 | TRBV7-6 | 17 | CASSLLVQGARVGELFF | TGTGCCAGCAGCTTATTAGTGCAGGGGGCACGTGTCGGGGAGCTGTTTTTT
TRBJ2-7 | many | TRBD1 | TRBV5-1 | 14 | CASSLWTGLDEQYF | TGCGCCAGCAGCCTGTGGACAGGGTTAGACGAGCAGTACTTC
TRBJ2-1 | many | - | TRBV28 | 12 | CASSLVVDSPIF | TGTGCCAGCAGTTTAGTTGTGGACAGCCCGATCTTC
TRBJ2-5 | few | - | TRBV30 | 15 | CAWTLGGRPQETQYF | TGTGCCTGGACCCTTGGGGGGCGTCCCCAAGAGACCCAGTACTTC
TRBJ1-6 | many | - | TRBV9 | 12 | CASSGWGPPLHF | TGTGCCAGCAGCGGGTGGGGTCCACCCCTCCACTTT
TRBJ2-5 | many | - | TRBV7-9 | 14 | CASSPPGPQETQYF | TGTGCCAGCAGCCCTCCGGGGCCGCAAGAGACCCAGTACTTC
TRBJ2-7 | many | - | TRBV4-3 | 18 | CASSQTVRLVGTSYEQYF | TGCGCCAGCAGCCAGACAGTACGACTAGTCGGAACTAGCTACGAGCAGTACTTC
TRBJ1-2 | many | - | TRBV6-1 | 13 | CASRVTRDSPISF | TGTGCCAGCCGGGTAACGCGGGACTCCCCTATCTCCTTC
TRBJ2-7 | many | TRBD1 | TRBV7-3 | 14 | CASSQQGASDEQYF | TGTGCCAGCAGCCAACAGGGGGCTTCTGACGAGCAGTACTTC
TRBJ2-3 | many | - | TRBV20-1 | 14 | CSARVGGGGNTQYF | TGCAGTGCTAGAGTAGGAGGGGGCGGGAATACGCAGTATTTT
TRBJ2-3 | - | TRBD2 | TRBV5-1 | 18 | CASSFIGSGSGGTDTQYF | TGCGCCAGCAGCTTTATTGGTAGCGGGAGTGGAGGCACAGATACGCAGTATTTT
TRBJ1-5 | many | - | TRBV27 | 12 | CASNIVGQPQHF | TGTGCCAGCAACATAGTCGGGCAGCCCCAGCATTTT
TRBJ2-1 | many | TRBD1 | TRBV28 | 15 | CASSLQGATINEQFF | TGTGCCAGCAGTTTACAGGGGGCCACTATAAATGAGCAGTTCTTC
TRBJ1-1 | many | - | TRBV12-3/TRBV12-4 | 11 | CASSFGTEAFF | TGTGCCAGCAGTTTTGGCACTGAAGCTTTCTTT
TRBJ2-5 | many | - | TRBV2 | 15 | CASSVVLGGAETQYF | TGTGCCAGCAGTGTAGTCTTGGGAGGAGCAGAGACCCAGTACTTC
TRBJ2-2 | - | TRBD2 | TRBV5-1 | 16 | CASSFKRGKNTGELFF | TGCGCCAGCAGCTTCAAGCGGGGGAAAAACACCGGGGAGCTGTTTTTT
TRBJ1-1 | many | - | TRBV5-6 | 14 | CASSLQELNTEAFF | TGTGCCAGCAGCTTACAGGAGCTGAACACTGAAGCTTTCTTT
TRBJ1-4 | many | - | TRBV5-1 | 14 | CASRFLTTNEKLFF | TGCGCCAGCCGGTTCCTTACAACTAATGAAAAACTGTTTTTT
TRBJ2-3 | many | TRBD2 | TRBV12-3/TRBV12-4 | 17 | CASSSLTSDPSTDTQYF | TGTGCCAGCAGTTCACTAACTAGCGATCCTAGCACAGATACGCAGTATTTT
TRBJ2-1 | - | TRBD2 | TRBV30 | 14 | CAWSRLAGYNEQFF | TGTGCCTGGAGTAGGCTAGCGGGATACAATGAGCAGTTCTTC
TRBJ1-2 | many | - | TRBV12-3/TRBV12-4 | 13 | CASSLGPAYGYTF | TGTGCCAGCAGCCTCGGACCGGCATATGGCTACACCTTC
TRBJ2-2 | many | TRBD2 | TRBV11-2 | 18 | CASSLKALAGAYTGELFF | TGTGCCAGCAGCTTAAAAGCCCTAGCGGGAGCGTACACCGGGGAGCTGTTTTTT
TRBJ1-2 | many | - | TRBV20-1 | 14 | CSADGPRGPGGYTF | TGCAGTGCGGATGGGCCCAGGGGTCCGGGTGGCTACACCTTC
TRBJ2-3 | few | TRBD2 | TRBV7-2 | 15 | CASSPTGTRTDTQYF | TGTGCCAGCAGCCCTACCGGGACTAGAACGGATACGCAGTATTTT
TRBJ2-1 | many | TRBD1 | TRBV29-1 | 12 | CSVEGGTGPQFF | TGCAGCGTTGAAGGGGGGACAGGGCCCCAGTTCTTC
TRBJ2-3 | many | - | TRBV9 | 13 | CASSVAGVDTQYF | TGTGCCAGCAGCGTAGCAGGGGTAGATACGCAGTATTTT
TRBJ2-7 | - | TRBD2 | TRBV5-1 | 14 | CASSITSGVYEQYF | TGCGCCAGCAGCATTACTAGCGGGGTCTACGAGCAGTACTTC
TRBJ2-1 | many | - | TRBV5-1 | 14 | CASSSRALSNEQFF | TGCGCCAGCAGCTCCCGGGCCTTGAGCAATGAGCAGTTCTTC
TRBJ2-5 | - | - | TRBV29-1 | 14 | CSVGRGRGRETQYF | TGCAGCGTTGGACGGGGCAGGGGCAGAGAGACCCAGTACTTC
TRBJ2-6 | - | - | TRBV4-2 | 16 | CASSQGWVSGANVLTF | TGTGCCAGCAGCCAAGGTTGGGTCTCTGGGGCCAACGTCCTGACTTTC
TRBJ1-2 | many | - | TRBV10-3 | 12 | CAISGDSYGYTF | TGTGCCATCAGTGGGGACTCCTATGGCTACACCTTC
TRBJ2-1 | many | - | TRBV24-1 | 13 | CATSEGGVEEQFF | TGTGCCACCAGTGAGGGTGGCGTTGAGGAGCAGTTCTTC
TRBJ2-5 | many | - | TRBV7-2 | 15 | CASSPRPTGSETQYF | TGTGCCAGCAGCCCCCGCCCTACAGGGTCAGAGACCCAGTACTTC
TRBJ1-6 | many | TRBD1 | TRBV20-1 | 18 | CSAQDRVEPVSYNSPLHF | TGCAGTGCCCAAGACAGGGTTGAACCTGTCTCCTATAATTCACCCCTCCACTTT
TRBJ2-3 | many | TRBD2 | TRBV20-1 | 13 | CSARLAGSDTQYF | TGCAGTGCTCGGTTAGCGGGATCAGATACGCAGTATTTT
TRBJ2-1 | many | TRBD2 | TRBV20-1 | 12 | CSLGTTYNEQFF | TGCAGTCTGGGGACTACCTACAATGAGCAGTTCTTC
TRBJ2-5 | many | - | TRBV24-1 | 14 | CATSDPHREETQYF | TGTGCCACCAGTGACCCGCACAGGGAGGAGACCCAGTACTTC
TRBJ1-5 | many | - | TRBV28 | 14 | CASLKGGDYQPQHF | TGTGCCAGTCTTAAGGGGGGGGACTACCAGCCCCAGCATTTT
TRBJ1-1 | many | TRBD1 | TRBV28 | 14 | CASSPGTAWVRAFF | TGTGCCAGCAGCCCGGGGACAGCGTGGGTTCGGGCTTTCTTT
TRBJ1-4 | few | - | TRBV7-9 | 12 | CASSGLSEKLFF | TGTGCCAGCAGTGGTCTTTCTGAAAAACTGTTTTTT
TRBJ2-1 | many | - | TRBV21-1 | 19 | CASSTNLPRLAGGRHEQFF | TGTGCCAGCAGCACGAATTTGCCCAGACTAGCGGGAGGGAGGCATGAGCAGTTCTTC
TRBJ2-7 | - | TRBD1 | TRBV7-8 | 16 | CASSLGGTGGSYEQYF | TGTGCCAGCAGCTTAGGGGGGACAGGGGGCTCCTACGAGCAGTACTTC
TRBJ1-1 | many | - | TRBV5-1 | 15 | CASSPRFPANTEAFF | TGCGCCAGCAGCCCACGATTCCCAGCGAACACTGAAGCTTTCTTT
TRBJ2-7 | many | TRBD2 | TRBV29-1 | 13 | CSVLPGGAYEQYF | TGCAGCGTTTTGCCGGGAGGGGCCTACGAGCAGTACTTC